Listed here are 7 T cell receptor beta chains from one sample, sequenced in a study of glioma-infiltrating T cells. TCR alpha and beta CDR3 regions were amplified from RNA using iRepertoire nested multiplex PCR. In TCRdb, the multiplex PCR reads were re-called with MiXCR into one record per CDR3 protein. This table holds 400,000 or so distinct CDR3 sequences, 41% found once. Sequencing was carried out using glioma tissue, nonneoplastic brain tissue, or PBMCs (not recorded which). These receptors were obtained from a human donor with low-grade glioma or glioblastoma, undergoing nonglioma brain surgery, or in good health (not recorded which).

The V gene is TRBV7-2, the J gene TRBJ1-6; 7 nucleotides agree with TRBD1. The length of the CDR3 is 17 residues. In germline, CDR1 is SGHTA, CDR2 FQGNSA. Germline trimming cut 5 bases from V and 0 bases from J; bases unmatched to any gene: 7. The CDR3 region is CASSQGDSNSYNSPLHF. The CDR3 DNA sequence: TGTGCCAGCAGCCAGGGGGACAGCAACTCCTATAATTCACCCCTCCACTTT. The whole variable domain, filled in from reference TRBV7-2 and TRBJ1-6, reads GAGVSQSPSNKVTEKGKDVELRCDPISGHTALYWYRQSLGQGLEFLIYFQGNSAPDKSGLPSDRFSAERTGGSVSTLTIQRTQQEDSAVYLCASSQGDSNSYNSPLHFGNGTRLTVT.

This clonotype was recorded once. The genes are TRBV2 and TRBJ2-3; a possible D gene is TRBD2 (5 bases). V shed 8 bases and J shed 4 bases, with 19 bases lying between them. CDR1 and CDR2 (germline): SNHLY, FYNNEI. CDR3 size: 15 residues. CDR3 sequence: CASRWGVGSADTQYF. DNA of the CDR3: TGTGCCAGCCGGTGGGGAGTAGGGAGCGCAGATACGCAGTATTTT.

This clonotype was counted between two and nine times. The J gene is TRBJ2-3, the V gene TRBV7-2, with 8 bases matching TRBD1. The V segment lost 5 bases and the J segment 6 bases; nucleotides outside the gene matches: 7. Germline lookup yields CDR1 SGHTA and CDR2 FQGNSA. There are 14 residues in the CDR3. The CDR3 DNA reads TGTGCCAGCAGCAAAGTTCAGGGGGCGGATACGCAGTATTTT. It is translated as CASSKVQGADTQYF. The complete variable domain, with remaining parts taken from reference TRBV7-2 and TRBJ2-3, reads GAGVSQSPSNKVTEKGKDVELRCDPISGHTALYWYRQSLGQGLEFLIYFQGNSAPDKSGLPSDRFSAERTGGSVSTLTIQRTQQEDSAVYLCASSKVQGADTQYFGPGTRLTVL.

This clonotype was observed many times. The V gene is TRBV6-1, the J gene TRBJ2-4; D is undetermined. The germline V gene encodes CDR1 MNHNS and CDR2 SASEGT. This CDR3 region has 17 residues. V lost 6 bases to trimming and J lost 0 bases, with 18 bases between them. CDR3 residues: CASRVRGVNLAKNIQYF. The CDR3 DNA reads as TGTGCCAGCAGGGTCCGTGGGGTGAATCTAGCCAAAAACATTCAGTACTTC.

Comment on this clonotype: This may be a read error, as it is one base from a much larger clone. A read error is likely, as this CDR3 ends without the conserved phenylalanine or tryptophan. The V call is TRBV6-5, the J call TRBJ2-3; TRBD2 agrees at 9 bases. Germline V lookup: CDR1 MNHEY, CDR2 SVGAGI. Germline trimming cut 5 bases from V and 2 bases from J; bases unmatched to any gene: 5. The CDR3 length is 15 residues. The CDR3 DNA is TGTGCCAGCAGTAATAGCGGGAGCAACACAGATACGCAGTATTGT. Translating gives CASSNSGSNTDTQYC.

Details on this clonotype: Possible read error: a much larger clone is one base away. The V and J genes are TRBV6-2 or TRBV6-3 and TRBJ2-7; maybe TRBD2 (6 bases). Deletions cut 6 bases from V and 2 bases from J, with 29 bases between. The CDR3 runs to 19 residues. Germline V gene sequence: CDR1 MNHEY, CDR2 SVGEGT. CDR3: CASRATRLGRDLLPYEQYF. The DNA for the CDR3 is TGTGCCAGCAGGGCTACCCGGCTCGGGCGGGACTTACTTCCCTACGAGCAGTACTTC.

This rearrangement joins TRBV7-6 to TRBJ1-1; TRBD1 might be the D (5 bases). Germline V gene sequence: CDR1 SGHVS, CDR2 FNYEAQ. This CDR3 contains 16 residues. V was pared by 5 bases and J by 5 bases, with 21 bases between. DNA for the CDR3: TGTGCCAGCAGCGGACCACCCGGGACCAGTTATACTGAAGCTTTCTTT. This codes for CASSGPPGTSYTEAFF.